A single sample gave rise to the 7 T cell receptor beta chains below, sequenced in a study of control samples from healthy donors and cancer patients. Method: immunoSEQ multiplex PCR; TCRdb's copy keeps in-frame clones and lacks some. The profile covers 170,000 or so clones, with roughly 94% appearing a single time and 1.3% to 1.5% taken by the ten largest. Source material: blood. The receptors here all came from a woman between 18 and 29 years old in good health.

The chain carries TRBV7-2 and TRBJ2-3; no definite D call. Germline V gene lookup returns CDR1 SGHTA and CDR2 FQGNSA. The germline V and J ends were trimmed by 1 base and 0 bases, with 11 bases remaining between them. The CDR3 loop spans 16 amino acids. In DNA form, the CDR3 reads TGTGCCAGCAGCTTAGGACGGCCAACTAGCACAGATACGCAGTATTTT. Protein: CASSLGRPTSTDTQYF.

This chain connects TRBV9 to TRBJ2-2; 11 bases map to TRBD2. V lost 2 bases and J lost 5; bases outside the gene matches: 5. Germline V CDR1 and CDR2: SGDLS, YYNGEE. CDR3 size: 16 residues. CDR3 in DNA: TGTGCCAGCAGCGTTAGCGGGGGGGCCGGAACCGGGGAGCTGTTTTTT. Translation gives CASSVSGGAGTGELFF.

This chain connects TRBV5-1 to TRBJ2-5; TRBD2 matches at 7 bases. J lost 0 bases, V lost 6 bases, and 2 bases had no gene match. Germline V gene data show CDR1 as SGHRS and CDR2 as YFSETQ. The CDR3 consists of 13 residues. Written as DNA, the CDR3 is TGCGCCAGCACACTAGCGTACCAAGAGACCCAGTACTTC. It translates to CASTLAYQETQYF.

The rearrangement links TRBV4-1 to TRBJ1-2; D is unclear. The CDR3 covers 15 residues. The V and J ends lost 1 base and 4 bases respectively, with 13 bases between them. CDR1 and CDR2 (germline): MGHRA, YSYEKL. Here the CDR3 reads CASSQAQTELYGYTF. As DNA, the CDR3 is TGCGCCAGCAGCCAAGCTCAGACGGAGCTCTATGGCTACACCTTC.

V gene TRBV7-3 combines with J gene TRBJ2-2; the D call may be TRBD1 or TRBD2 (7 bases each). V gave up 4 bases and J gave up 6 bases, with 12 bases separating them. Germline loops: CDR1 SGHTA, CDR2 FQGTGA. The CDR3 covers 14 residues. CDR3 bases: TGTGCCAGCAGCTCCCAGGGGGGGCCCGGGGAGCTGTTTTTT. It specifies CASSSQGGPGELFF. The full variable domain, with the rest looked up from reference TRBV7-3 and TRBJ2-2, is GAGVSQTPSNKVTEKGKYVELRCDPISGHTALYWYRQSLGQGPEFLIYFQGTGAADDSGLPNDRFFAVRPEGSVSTLKIQRTERGDSAVYLCASSSQGGPGELFFGEGSRLTVL.

The rearrangement links TRBV28 to TRBJ2-3; the D gene is possibly TRBD2 (5 bases). Germline V gene sequence: CDR1 MDHEN, CDR2 SYDVKM. The length of the CDR3 is 13 residues. Trimming stripped 3 bases from V and 6 bases from J, with 10 bases between. The CDR3 here is CASSFPSYDTQYF. The CDR3 nucleotides read TGTGCCAGCAGTTTCCCTAGCTACGATACGCAGTATTTT.

V gene TRBV9 combines with J gene TRBJ2-7; D gene ambiguous. CDR1 SGDLS and CDR2 YYNGEE come from the germline V gene. The CDR3 runs 15 residues. The V end lost 3 bases, the J end lost 2 bases, and 15 bases lay between the germline ends. CDR3 residues: CASSADPRPAYEQYF. CDR3 nucleotide sequence: TGTGCCAGCAGCGCCGACCCCAGGCCAGCCTACGAGCAGTACTTC.